This TCR beta chain was obtained from a study of cytomegalovirus exposure and HLA in healthy donors. General study findings and limits: With further analysis later on, most CMV-associated TCR beta chains appeared HLA-restricted.

Primers for the PCR totalled 60 Vbeta and 13 Jbeta. The repertoire was sequenced with immunoSEQ multiplex PCR; TCRdb's copy has only in-frame clones and lacks some. The sample has around 98,000 clones; about two thirds are singletons. Trimming stripped 3 bases from V and 8 bases from J, with 20 bases between. CDR3 length: 17 amino acids. In germline, CDR1 is SNHLY, CDR2 FYNNEI. This clone was seen a few times. Its antigen is undetermined. Sequenced material: PBMCs. The clonotype originates from a man aged 45-60 years in good health and CMV-seronegative. The rearrangement joins TRBV2 to TRBJ1-6; D not resolved. The CDR3 spells CASSEVPYWATDSPLHF. In DNA form, the CDR3 reads TGTGCCAGCAGTGAGGTTCCTTACTGGGCCACAGATTCACCCCTCCACTTT. Based on the CDR3 plus reference TRBV2 and TRBJ1-6, the full variable domain is EPEVTQTPSHQVTQMGQEVILRCVPISNHLYFYWYRQILGQKVEFLVSFYNNEISEKSEIFDDQFSVERPDGSNFTLKIRSTKLEDSAMYFCASSEVPYWATDSPLHFGNGTRLTVT.